The subject of this entry is one T cell receptor (beta chain). Antigen specificity is unknown. Synthesis of TCR beta cDNA relied on 5'RACE template switching carrying UMIs. TCRdb re-called the 5' RACE reads and shows each CDR3 protein once, DNA omitted. The sample totals 350,000 to 400,000 distinct CDR3 sequences. This record comes from a study of T cells expressing NK-cell markers. Study outcomes and limitations: In several donors, these clonotypes also led the CD3+CD56-NKG2C+ fraction.

This sequence originates from a woman aged 45-65 years in good health. The sequencing input was blood T cells: a sorted CD56 or NKG2C T cell subset, CD4+ or CD8+ T cells, or bulk PBMC T cells (not recorded which).

CDR3: CSASSGGGLNSPLHF. V gene TRBV20-1 combines with J gene TRBJ1-6; the D gene TCRdb calls, TRBD1, cannot be checked with no DNA. The germline gives CDR1 DFQATT, CDR2 SNEGSKA (reference sequence). The CDR3 sequence is 15 residues long.